This entry describes one T cell receptor (beta chain). Unique molecular identifiers were built into the TCRbeta library. TCRdb itself ran the PCR reads through MiXCR, one entry per CDR3 protein. Found here are 530,000 or so distinct CDR3 sequences, 25% to 30% of them singletons; the top ten hold 30% to 40%. These data belong to a study of T-cell reconstitution after alpha-beta-depleted transplantation in children. Germline V gene sequence: CDR1 DFQATT, CDR2 SNEGSKA (reference sequence). Trimming pared 6 bases from V and 7 bases from J, leaving 22 bases between. The CDR3 spans 14 residues. The J gene is TRBJ2-7, the V gene TRBV20-1; the D call may be TRBD1 or TRBD2 (7 bases each). Sequencing was performed on PBMCs, taken before TCRalphabeta/CD19-depleted stem cell transplant. The sequence was collected from a boy less than two years old with Wiskott-Aldrich syndrome, due to receive a stem cell transplant. The CDR3 loop reads CSARGYAGVGEQYF. The CDR3 nucleotides are TGCAGTGCCAGGGGGTACGCGGGAGTGGGAGAGCAGTACTTC.